This T cell receptor (beta chain) was sequenced during a study of siplizumab effects on memory and regulatory T cells. The germline gives CDR1 MGHRA, CDR2 YSYEKL. The CDR3 loop spans 16 amino acids. Trimming cost V 1 base and J 3 bases; bases outside gene matches: 5. The protocol was immunoSEQ multiplex PCR, while the TCRdb copy is restricted to in-frame clones and leaves out a portion. The repertoire holds 100,000 or so clones, with just over 90% as singletons. The sequence was obtained from a human donor in good health. The sample consisted of Tregs sorted from blood. The J gene is TRBJ2-5, the V gene TRBV4-1, with 10 bases lining up with TRBD2. In DNA form, the CDR3 reads TGCGCCAGCAGCCAAGCCAGGAGCGGGAGGGAAGAGACCCAGTACTTC. Amino acid sequence: CASSQARSGREETQYF.